This record covers a single T cell receptor beta chain. Its specificity is not known. The data are from a study of cytomegalovirus exposure and HLA in healthy donors. Overall study results and limits: Several of the most significant clusters appeared, in a later analysis, to be linked to common viral pathogens.

This CDR3 region has 14 residues. Germline V gene data show CDR1 as SGHRS and CDR2 as YFSETQ. V lost 0 bases to trimming and J lost 7 bases, with 11 bases between them. The primer mix had 60 Vbeta and 13 Jbeta primers. The table came from immunoSEQ multiplex PCR; TCRdb's copy has only in-frame clones and leaves some out. The sample includes under 200,000 clones, around 88% of them seen just once. The clonotype originates from a woman in her thirties in good health and CMV-seronegative. The sequencing sample was made of PBMCs. J is TRBJ2-1 and V is TRBV5-1; tentative D call: TRBD2 (7 bases). The CDR3 spells CASSLAGGGNEQFF. DNA for the CDR3: TGCGCCAGCAGCTTGGCGGGGGGCGGGAATGAGCAGTTCTTC. The full variable domain, with the rest looked up from reference TRBV5-1 and TRBJ2-1, is KAGVTQTPRYLIKTRGQQVTLSCSPISGHRSVSWYQQTPGQGLQFLFEYFSETQRNKGNFPGRFSGRQFSNSRSEMNVSTLELGDSALYLCASSLAGGGNEQFFGPGTRLTVL.